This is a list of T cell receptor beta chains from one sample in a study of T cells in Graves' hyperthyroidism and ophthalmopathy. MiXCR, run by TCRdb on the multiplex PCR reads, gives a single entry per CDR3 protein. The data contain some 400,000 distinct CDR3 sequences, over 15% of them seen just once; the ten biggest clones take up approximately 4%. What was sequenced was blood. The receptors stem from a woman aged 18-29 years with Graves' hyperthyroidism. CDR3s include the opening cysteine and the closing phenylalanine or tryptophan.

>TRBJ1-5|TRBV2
CASGSGGGYQPQHF
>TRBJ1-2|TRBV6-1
CASAGIGTGLGYTF
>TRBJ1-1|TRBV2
CASSVALGDSTEAFF
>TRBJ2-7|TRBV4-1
CASSHYTGGEQYF
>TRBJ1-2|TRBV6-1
CASSRGVNGYTF
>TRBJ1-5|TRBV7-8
CASSLIEGVGQPQHF
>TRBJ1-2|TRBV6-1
CASSRGGRGGYTF
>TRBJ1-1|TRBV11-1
CASRVDSVIMNTEAFF
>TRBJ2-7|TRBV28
CASTMGPVDEQYF
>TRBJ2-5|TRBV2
CASSEDRFQETQYF
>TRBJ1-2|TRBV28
CASSLDGYGYTF
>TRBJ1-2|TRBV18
CASSPQQDRGGYTF
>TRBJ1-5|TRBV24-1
CATSDRGGGQSSQPQHF
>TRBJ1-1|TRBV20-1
CYPEVVKNTEAFF
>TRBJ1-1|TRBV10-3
CAISESTGRGPGAFF
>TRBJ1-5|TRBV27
CASSASETGRPQHF
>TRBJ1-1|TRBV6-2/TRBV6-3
CASKKQNTEAFF
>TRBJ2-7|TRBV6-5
CASSSPPDSTYEQYF
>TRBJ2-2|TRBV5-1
CASSSRVGVASTGELFF
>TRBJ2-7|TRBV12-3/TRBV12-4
CASSPGTGGEQYF
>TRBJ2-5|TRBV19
CASSIGFGRNLIQETQYF
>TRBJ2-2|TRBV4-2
CASSPRQGLAGPGTGELFF
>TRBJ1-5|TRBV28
CASTGQGARQPQHF
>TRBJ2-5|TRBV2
CASSEGETQYF
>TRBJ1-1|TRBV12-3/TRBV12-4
CASSFGGANTEAFF
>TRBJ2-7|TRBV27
CASRRQGVYEQYF
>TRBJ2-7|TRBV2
CASSEWVDRGRPSEQYF
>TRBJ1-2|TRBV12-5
CASGFSEGSSNYGYTF
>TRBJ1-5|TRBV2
CASSRWSDQPQHF